The 9 T cell receptor beta chains below come from one sample, sequenced in a study of blood T cells in healthy people across ages. With a J-beta primer mix and a sample-barcoded 5' primer, a second PCR ran 7 to 11 cycles. Via MiXCR, TCRdb re-called the 5' RACE reads, giving one row per CDR3 protein. The table includes roughly 1.5 million distinct CDR3 sequences, roughly two fifths detected once. The specimen was blood. The source is a woman under 30 in good health.

This clonotype has more than one count but fewer than ten. This chain connects TRBV6-5 to TRBJ1-2, with 9 bases that match TRBD1. V trimming: 5 bases; J trimming: 8 bases; junction bases outside the gene matches: 9. Germline loops: CDR1 MNHEY, CDR2 SVGAGI. This CDR3 has 14 residues. The CDR3 sequence is CASSTGTGRGGYTF. CDR3 nucleotides: TGTGCCAGCAGTACCGGGACAGGGAGGGGGGGCTACACCTTC.

With regard to this clonotype: Germline is not matched at one junction end, which may reflect a read error. This sequence joins TRBV4-1 and TRBJ1-1; D not resolved. CDR3 size: 15 residues. Germline CDR1 is MGHRA and CDR2 is YSYEKL. In nucleotides, the CDR3 is TGCGCCAGCAGCCAAGGGCTAGCCAGGAACACTGGAGCTTTCTTT. Its translation is CASSQGLARNTGAFF.

This clonotype was counted a single time. This chain connects TRBV7-2 to TRBJ1-5; 8 bases align to TRBD1. The CDR3 is made up of 15 amino acids. V was pared by 3 bases and J by 5 bases, with 6 bases of the junction left unmatched. CDR1 and CDR2 (germline): SGHTA, FQGNSA. The CDR3 DNA follows: TGTGCCAGCAGCTTCCGGACAGGGACCCATCAGCCCCAGCATTTT. It codes for CASSFRTGTHQPQHF. Full variable domain (outside the CDR3, taken from reference TRBV7-2 and TRBJ1-5): GAGVSQSPSNKVTEKGKDVELRCDPISGHTALYWYRQSLGQGLEFLIYFQGNSAPDKSGLPSDRFSAERTGGSVSTLTIQRTQQEDSAVYLCASSFRTGTHQPQHFGDGTRLSIL.

This clonotype was seen more than once but under ten times. This rearrangement joins TRBV12-3 or TRBV12-4 to TRBJ1-1; TRBD1 is a possible D gene (5 bases). V was shortened by 1 base and J by 5 bases, with 20 bases between the two germline ends. The CDR3 has 17 residues. The CDR3 is CASSLEVRDPSETEAFF. CDR3 DNA: TGTGCCAGCAGTTTAGAGGTCCGGGACCCCTCGGAGACTGAAGCTTTCTTT.

The chain joins TRBV7-9 to TRBJ1-1; D is perhaps TRBD1 (5 bases). The germline V and J ends were trimmed by 0 bases and 6 bases, with 11 bases remaining between them. Germline lookup yields CDR1 SEHNR and CDR2 FQNEAQ (reference sequence). The CDR3 extends over 14 amino acids. The CDR3 coding sequence is TGTGCCAGCAGCTTAGCCCAGGGTAGAGCTGAAGCTTTCTTT. Translating it yields CASSLAQGRAEAFF.

This clonotype was recorded a few times. The J gene is TRBJ2-1, the V gene TRBV9, with TRBD1 identical over 7 bases. The trim removed 7 bases at V and 1 base at J, leaving 8 bases unmatched. CDR3 size: 15 residues. Germline-derived CDR1 and CDR2 are SGDLS and YYNGEE. The CDR3 is CASGPMTGSYNEQFF. The CDR3, as DNA: TGTGCCAGCGGACCAATGACAGGGTCCTACAATGAGCAGTTCTTC. The full variable domain, with the rest looked up from reference TRBV9 and TRBJ2-1, is DSGVTQTPKHLITATGQRVTLRCSPRSGDLSVYWYQQSLDQGLQFLIQYYNGEERAKGNILERFSAQQFPDLHSELNLSSLELGDSALYFCASGPMTGSYNEQFFGPGTRLTVL.

This chain joins TRBV13 and TRBJ2-7; TRBD2 matches 11 bases. Germline lookup yields CDR1 PRHDT and CDR2 FYEKMQ (reference sequence). With V trimmed by 8 bases and J by 6 bases, 9 bases remained unmatched. This CDR3 spans 14 amino acids. This CDR3 reads CASRASGRRVEQYF. The CDR3 DNA is TGTGCCAGCCGGGCTAGCGGGAGGAGGGTCGAGCAGTACTTC.

The chain joins TRBV13 to TRBJ2-5; either TRBD1 or TRBD2 may fit D (5 bases each). The germline gives CDR1 PRHDT, CDR2 FYEKMQ (reference sequence). Trimming took off 3 bases at V and 7 bases at J, with 12 bases between the two ends. This CDR3 comprises 13 residues. This chain's CDR3 is CASSFEGQGTQYF. CDR3 bases: TGTGCCAGCAGCTTCGAGGGGCAGGGGACCCAGTACTTC.

The rearrangement links TRBV10-2 to TRBJ2-1, with TRBD2 matching over 12 bases. J lost 2 bases, V lost 6 bases, and 2 bases had no gene match. Per the germline V gene, CDR1 is WSHSY and CDR2 is SAAADI. The CDR3 length is 15 residues. The CDR3 loop is CASRRTSGAYNEQFF. Here the CDR3 DNA reads TGCGCCAGCAGGCGGACTAGCGGGGCCTACAATGAGCAGTTCTTC.